The text below deals with one T cell receptor beta chain. As yet, its antigen is unknown. Blood, whole and unfractionated, served as the source for total RNA extraction. Germline values: CDR1 ENHRY, CDR2 SYGVKD. CDR3 length equals 14 residues. The J segment lost 5 bases and the V segment lost 6 bases, leaving 8 bases of the junction unmatched. Unique molecular identifiers were attached to individual cDNA molecules during library preparation. In the authors' methods: There were a median of approximately 88,000 TCRs per sample, with a range from roughly 20,000 to 750,000. TCRdb re-derived calls from the 5' RACE reads in MiXCR, one entry per CDR3 protein. TCRdb, not the authors, supplied the V and J calls. The sample has about 81,000 distinct CDR3 sequences; about 8% are singletons. These data come from a study of human T cells and chemical hapten exposure. The overall study: Yields of TCR per sample differed, chiefly owing to small differences in pooled library volume.

Study-level findings and limits: Counts of TCRs above 1 in 1000 frequency stayed unchanged with DPC sensitization.

This clonotype was obtained from a male donor in good health. This sequence joins TRBV10-3 and TRBJ2-3; 7 nucleotides match TRBD1. CDR3 in amino acids: CAIRTSQGVDTQYF. In nucleotides, the CDR3 is TGTGCCATCAGGACTTCCCAGGGGGTAGATACGCAGTATTTT.